The 9 T cell receptor beta chains given below trace back to one sample, sequenced in a study of identifying expanded T cells in peripheral blood (dated by TCRdb to about 2019). The library was prepared using the immunoSEQ multiplex PCR assay. Imported from immuneACCESS, the table was reduced by TCRdb to in-frame sequences with V and J called. These copies leave out some clones; in studies compared against another copy, an unresolved V gene accounts for under half, and the cause of the remainder is not known. The sample table holds about 78,000 clones, of which roughly 81% were seen once. The biggest ten clones account for around 19% of the sample. Sequencing was done on a sample of blood. All receptors come from a person aged 18 to 70 in good health.

The V and J genes are TRBV18 and TRBJ2-4, with 8 bases fitting TRBD1. CDR1 and CDR2 (germline): KGHSH, LQKENI. V gave up 6 bases and J gave up 7 bases; unmatched junction bases: 5. CDR3 length: 13 residues. This CDR3 reads CASSQGAGNIQYF. DNA for the CDR3: TGTGCCAGCTCTCAGGGGGCTGGTAACATTCAGTACTTC.

Only a few counts were recorded for this clone. CDR3: CASSQLLDSYNEQFF. CDR3 coding DNA: TGCGCCAGCAGCCAATTACTTGACTCCTACAATGAGCAGTTCTTC. The chain uses TRBV4-3 and TRBJ2-1, with D hard to call. The germline V and J ends were trimmed by 2 bases and 0 bases, with 8 bases remaining between them. Germline V gene data show CDR1 as LGHNA and CDR2 as YSLEER. The CDR3 is 15 residues long.

V and J are TRBV6-5 and TRBJ2-7; 8 nucleotides match TRBD2. Looked up from germline, CDR1 is MNHEY and CDR2 is SVGAGI. The J segment lost 4 bases and the V segment lost 4 bases, leaving 12 bases of the junction unmatched. There are 16 residues in the CDR3. CDR3 amino acids: CASSSPRSGRLYEQYF. In DNA, the CDR3 is TGTGCCAGCAGTTCCCCGAGGAGCGGGAGATTGTACGAGCAGTACTTC.

The chain couples TRBV5-6 to TRBJ2-7; TRBD2 aligns across 15 bases. Germline trimming cut 4 bases from V and 3 bases from J; bases unmatched to any gene: 8. Germline CDR1 is SGHDT and CDR2 is YYEEEE. The CDR3 is 17 residues long. CDR3 sequence reads: CASSQGLAGGTYYEQYF. The CDR3 DNA reads as TGTGCCAGCAGCCAGGGACTAGCGGGAGGAACCTACTACGAGCAGTACTTC. Combining the CDR3 with reference TRBV5-6 and TRBJ2-7 gives the whole variable domain DAGVTQSPTHLIKTRGQQVTLRCSPKSGHDTVSWYQQALGQGPQFIFQYYEEEERQRGNFPDRFSGHQFPNYSSELNVNALLLGDSALYLCASSQGLAGGTYYEQYFGPGTRLTVT.

The chain joins TRBV30 to TRBJ1-4; TRBD1 might be the D (5 bases). CDR3 length: 16 residues. Germline V gene sequence: CDR1 GTSNPN, CDR2 SVGIG (reference sequence). V was pared by 1 base and J by 8 bases, with 20 bases between. The CDR3 DNA reads as TGTGCCTGGAGTGCCCCGGGGACTCCGGGTAGGGAAAAACTGTTTTTT. Its protein product is CAWSAPGTPGREKLFF.

The chain uses TRBV10-1 and TRBJ1-2, with D uncertain. The CDR3 runs 14 residues. V gave up 2 bases and J gave up 5 bases, with 12 bases separating them. Per germline, CDR1 WNHNN and CDR2 SYGVQD (reference sequence). The CDR3 loop is CASSEAWTFYGYTF. The CDR3 DNA sequence: TGCGCCAGCAGTGAGGCCTGGACGTTTTATGGCTACACCTTC.

The rearrangement uses TRBV29-1 and TRBJ2-1, with D uncertain. Per the germline V gene, CDR1 is SQVTM and CDR2 is ANQGSEA. This CDR3 has 15 residues. V was clipped by 6 bases and J by 1 base, with 16 bases between them. The CDR3 here is CSVRENIESYNEQFF. The CDR3, as DNA: TGCAGCGTAAGAGAGAACATAGAATCCTACAATGAGCAGTTCTTC.

The V gene is TRBV25-1, the J gene TRBJ2-7; 9 nucleotides agree with TRBD2. The V gene's germline CDR1 is MGHDK and CDR2 SYGVNS. V lost 1 base, J lost 6 bases, and 4 bases stayed unmatched. This CDR3 is 14 amino acids long. The CDR3 sequence: CASSEFSSGGEQYF. Here the CDR3 DNA reads TGTGCCAGCAGTGAATTCAGTAGCGGGGGCGAGCAGTACTTC.

V usage is TRBV7-9 and J usage is TRBJ2-1; D is unclear. Germline CDR1 and CDR2: SEHNR and FQNEAQ (reference sequence). The CDR3 totals 11 residues. V lost 5 bases to trimming and J lost 6 bases, with 5 bases between them. The chain's CDR3 is CASSGANEQFF. In DNA, the CDR3 is TGTGCCAGCAGCGGAGCCAATGAGCAGTTCTTC.